The TCR beta chain under discussion was sequenced for a study of blood T cell repertoires in COVID-19. This CDR3 has 16 residues. Germline V gene lookup returns CDR1 SGHAT and CDR2 FQDESV (reference sequence). V was cut by 2 bases and J by 0 bases, with 14 bases left in between. Libraries were prepared by immunoSEQ multiplex PCR; TCRdb keeps only in-frame clonotypes and omits some of them. This sample has roughly 60,000 clones; approximately 75% occur once, and the top ten carry approximately 15%. The source material was peripheral blood. The chain combines TRBV11-1 with TRBJ2-7; no firm D call. This clonotype originated in an elderly man with acute or convalescent COVID-19. This CDR3 reads CASSLSSRRSSYEQYF. In nucleotides, the CDR3 is TGTGCCAGCAGCTTATCTTCGCGTAGGAGCTCCTACGAGCAGTACTTC.